Below, 14 T cell receptor beta chains from the same sample are listed, as sequenced in a study of cytomegalovirus exposure and HLA in healthy donors. It was with 60 Vbeta and 13 Jbeta primers that the PCR ran. TCRdb's table, derived via immunoSEQ multiplex PCR, lists solely in-frame clones and lacks some. The sample has 150,000 to 200,000 clones, about 85% seen once. Sequencing was performed on PBMCs. Receptors were obtained from a male donor in good health and CMV-seropositive.

The chain joins TRBV28 to TRBJ2-7; D is possibly TRBD1 (7 bases). Per the germline V gene, CDR1 is MDHEN and CDR2 is SYDVKM. V was trimmed by 6 bases and J by 4 bases, leaving 19 bases between them. The CDR3 totals 15 residues. The CDR3 sequence: CASRGGGTDSYEQYF. CDR3 nucleotides: TGTGCCAGCAGGGGAGGTGGGACAGACTCATACGAGCAGTACTTC.

The chain has TRBV25-1 and TRBJ1-5; TRBD1 might be the D (6 bases). The germline gives CDR1 MGHDK, CDR2 SYGVNS. The CDR3 consists of 15 residues. The ends were cut back, 3 bases at V and 4 bases at J, with 13 bases in the middle. This CDR3 reads CASSDPDRPNQPQHF. CDR3 bases: TGTGCCAGCAGTGACCCTGACAGGCCTAATCAGCCCCAGCATTTT.

The chain uses TRBV27 and TRBJ1-4; 9 bases align to TRBD1. Germline CDR1 reads MNHEY; CDR2 reads SMNVEV (reference sequence). CDR3 length: 15 residues. V lost 5 bases and J lost 4; bases outside the gene matches: 5. Here the CDR3 DNA reads TGTGCCAGCAGTCCGCTGGGACAGGGTAATGAAAAACTGTTTTTT. It yields the protein CASSPLGQGNEKLFF.

As for this clone: A junction end diverges from the germline sequence, so it may reflect a read error. This chain's CDR3 is CASNLDGQETQYF. The CDR3 nucleotides are TGTGCCAGCAACTTGGACGGGCAAGAGACCCAGTACTTC. The chain couples TRBV5-8 to TRBJ2-5; D unresolved. Germline-derived CDR1 and CDR2 are SGHTS and YDEGEE. CDR3 length: 13 amino acids.

This chain links TRBV27 with TRBJ2-7; D ambiguous. This CDR3 is 13 amino acids long. V gave up 5 bases and J gave up 4 bases, with 12 bases separating them. The germline V gene encodes CDR1 MNHEY and CDR2 SMNVEV (reference sequence). DNA for the CDR3: TGTGCCAGCAGTCCCGTCCCCCTTTACGAGCAGTACTTC. It codes for CASSPVPLYEQYF.

As DNA, the CDR3 is TGTGCCAGCAGCTTGGAATTTAGGACTAGCCGCCCCGGGGAGCTGTTTTTT. It encodes CASSLEFRTSRPGELFF. The gene calls are TRBV5-6 and TRBJ2-2; 8 bases map to TRBD2. The V gene end was trimmed by 0 bases and the J gene end by 6 bases; junction bases not matched to a gene: 10. CDR3 length: 17 amino acids. Germline V lookup: CDR1 SGHDT, CDR2 YYEEEE.

This chain links TRBV30 with TRBJ2-1, with 10 positions matching TRBD2. Trimming removed 4 bases from V and 9 bases from J; junction bases left unmatched: 12. The length of the CDR3 is 15 residues. Germline values: CDR1 GTSNPN, CDR2 SVGIG (reference sequence). CDR3 amino acids: CAWTPRTSGGGEQFF. The CDR3 DNA reads TGTGCCTGGACCCCACGGACTAGCGGCGGGGGTGAGCAGTTCTTC.

The table lists this clone with a count of one. The gene calls are TRBV7-2 and TRBJ2-5; a possible D gene is TRBD2 (5 bases). V lost 1 base and J 5 bases, leaving 14 bases between the germline ends. This CDR3 has 15 residues. The germline V gene has CDR1 SGHTA and CDR2 FQGNSA. The CDR3: CASSLVRTRRETQYF. In DNA form, the CDR3 reads TGTGCCAGCAGCTTAGTCCGGACCCGGAGGGAGACCCAGTACTTC.

The chain carries TRBV18 and TRBJ1-1, with D possibly TRBD1 on 5 matching bases. In germline, CDR1 is KGHSH, CDR2 LQKENI. Trimming shortened V by 2 bases and J by 8 bases, and 12 bases separated the two germline ends. The CDR3 has 13 residues. CDR3: CASSPATGGEAFF. In nucleotides, the CDR3 is TGTGCCAGCTCACCAGCCACTGGGGGGGAAGCTTTCTTT.

The chain has TRBV12-5 and TRBJ1-2; a possible D gene is TRBD1 (5 bases). Germline loops: CDR1 LGHNT, CDR2 FRNRAP. The CDR3 covers 14 residues. Trimming shortened V by 7 bases and J by 2 bases, and 14 bases separated the two germline ends. CDR3 residues: CASAKPRQNYGYTF. DNA for the CDR3: TGTGCTAGTGCCAAACCGAGACAGAACTATGGCTACACCTTC.

About this clone: This is likely a read error, given that the CDR3 carries no conserved phenylalanine or tryptophan at its end. J is TRBJ2-7 and V is TRBV15; 10 bases agree with TRBD2. The CDR3 consists of 15 residues. CDR1 is LNHNV and CDR2 is YYDKDF in the germline V gene (reference sequence). CDR3 sequence: CATSSPGLARYEQYL. CDR3 nucleotide sequence: TGCGCCACCAGCAGTCCGGGACTAGCGCGCTACGAGCAGTACCTC.

The chain has TRBV30 and TRBJ2-1; tentative D call: TRBD2 (7 bases). Trimming pared 0 bases from V and 8 bases from J, leaving 26 bases between. The CDR3 totals 18 residues. Germline lookup yields CDR1 GTSNPN and CDR2 SVGIG (reference sequence). The CDR3 DNA reads as TGTGCCTGGAGTGTAATTTGGGCTAGCGGCCCCAGGGGCGATGAGCAGTTCTTC. It translates to CAWSVIWASGPRGDEQFF.

V usage is TRBV19 and J usage is TRBJ1-2; weak D call: TRBD1 (6 bases). Trimming stripped 5 bases from V and 1 base from J, with 14 bases between. Germline V gene data show CDR1 as LNHDA and CDR2 as SQIVND (reference sequence). This CDR3 region has 15 residues. Here the CDR3 DNA reads TGTGCCAGTAGTCTCCGACAGGACGTTAACTATGGCTACACCTTC. It yields the protein CASSLRQDVNYGYTF.

This clone has a single count. This rearrangement joins TRBV5-6 to TRBJ2-7; 7 positions match TRBD1. The germline V gene encodes CDR1 SGHDT and CDR2 YYEEEE. The V gene end was trimmed by 0 bases and the J gene end by 3 bases; junction bases not matched to a gene: 6. The CDR3 contains 15 residues. The CDR3 is CASSLAGAGGYEQYF. The DNA of the CDR3 is TGTGCCAGCAGCTTGGCCGGGGCAGGGGGCTACGAGCAGTACTTC.